This entry concerns a single T cell receptor (beta chain). This record belongs to a study of T cell changes during pregnancy in multiple sclerosis. Only in-frame clones appear in the TCRdb table, and some are missing; sequencing was by immunoSEQ multiplex PCR. The sample carries about 44,000 clones, 80% to 90% recorded once. CDR3 size: 15 residues. V lost 1 base to trimming and J lost 2 bases; unmatched junction nucleotides: 4. Germline-derived CDR1 and CDR2 are SGHRS and YFSETQ. The source of this sequence is a female donor with multiple sclerosis, enrolled in a pregnancy study. The J gene is TRBJ2-7, the V gene TRBV5-1, with 9 bases that match TRBD2. Specimen: CD4+ T cells from peripheral blood mononuclear cells, collected after pregnancy. The CDR3 region is CASSLLREGTYEQYF. In nucleotides, the CDR3 is TGCGCCAGCAGCTTGCTGCGGGAGGGAACCTACGAGCAGTACTTC. Together with reference TRBV5-1 and TRBJ2-7, the CDR3 gives the full variable domain: KAGVTQTPRYLIKTRGQQVTLSCSPISGHRSVSWYQQTPGQGLQFLFEYFSETQRNKGNFPGRFSGRQFSNSRSEMNVSTLELGDSALYLCASSLLREGTYEQYFGPGTRLTVT.